These 25 T cell receptor beta chains originate from one sample sequenced in a study of post-analysis software for immune sequencing data. Study results and caveats: There were about five TRBV segments more frequent in patients than controls, and TRBV5-6, TRBV5-1 and TRBV20-1 were among them.

Antigens for these TCRs are unknown. TCR beta libraries were prepared from cDNA with unique molecular identifiers. TCRdb processed the PCR reads anew with MiXCR; each CDR3 protein has one entry. The data contain 400,000 to 500,000 distinct CDR3 sequences, approximately 42% of them seen just once; the ten biggest clones take up around 8%. What was sequenced was blood. Receptor source: a girl aged 2-10 years with multiple sclerosis.

The chain uses TRBV5-1 and TRBJ2-3; 7 nucleotides line up with TRBD1. J gave up 2 bases and V 4 bases, and 4 bases lay outside the gene matches. The CDR3 has 14 residues. Germline V lookup: CDR1 SGHRS, CDR2 YFSETQ. DNA for the CDR3: TGCGCCAGCAGCAGGACAGGATACACAGATACGCAGTATTTT. This gives the protein CASSRTGYTDTQYF.

The chain joins TRBV5-6 to TRBJ1-5, with D possibly matching TRBD1 (5 bases). The germline CDR1 and CDR2 sequences are SGHDT and YYEEEE. Trimming removed 4 bases at V and 3 bases at J, with 14 bases between. The CDR3 consists of 15 residues. CDR3 loop: CASSVGHRSNQPQHF. CDR3 in DNA: TGTGCCAGCAGCGTGGGGCACAGGTCCAATCAGCCCCAGCATTTT. Drawing the rest from reference TRBV5-6 and TRBJ1-5, the complete variable domain is DAGVTQSPTHLIKTRGQQVTLRCSPKSGHDTVSWYQQALGQGPQFIFQYYEEEERQRGNFPDRFSGHQFPNYSSELNVNALLLGDSALYLCASSVGHRSNQPQHFGDGTRLSIL.

This clonotype was detected a few times. V gene TRBV9 combines with J gene TRBJ2-6; 10 bases agree with TRBD1. From germline, CDR1 is SGDLS and CDR2 YYNGEE. The ends lost 4 bases at V and 1 base at J; junction bases unmatched: 11. This CDR3 is built from 19 residues. The CDR3 here is CASSPTPGQGRSGANVLTF. Written as DNA, the CDR3 is TGTGCCAGCAGCCCAACACCGGGACAGGGGAGATCTGGGGCCAACGTCCTGACTTTC.

This rearrangement joins TRBV5-1 to TRBJ2-1; 8 positions match TRBD1. The CDR3 spans 15 residues. Trimming took 5 bases from V and 0 from J; bases not matched to a gene: 4. Germline-derived CDR1 and CDR2 are SGHRS and YFSETQ. The CDR3 bases are TGCGCCAGCAGACCCGACAGGGGCTCCTACAATGAGCAGTTCTTC. It specifies CASRPDRGSYNEQFF.

The V call is TRBV5-1, the J call TRBJ1-4; D is unresolved. The CDR3 runs to 14 residues. V dropped 2 bases and J dropped 0 bases, with 5 bases sitting between them. Germline lookup yields CDR1 SGHRS and CDR2 YFSETQ. CDR3 sequence: CASSFNPTNEKLFF. The CDR3 DNA reads as TGCGCCAGCAGCTTTAATCCAACTAATGAAAAACTGTTTTTT.

This clonotype was counted a few times. The chain carries TRBV4-3 and TRBJ2-1, with 10 bases aligning to TRBD2. CDR3 length equals 15 residues. Germline lookup yields CDR1 LGHNA and CDR2 YSLEER. The junction had 5 bases not matched to a gene; V was cut back by 2 bases and J by 7 bases. In DNA, the CDR3 is TGCGCCAGCAGCCAACTAGCGGGAGTAGGTAATGAGCAGTTCTTC. It encodes CASSQLAGVGNEQFF.

This clonotype was detected once. The chain carries TRBV7-9 and TRBJ2-1; 12 bases line up with TRBD2. The closer fit of TRBJ2-7 to the DNA end suggests the J call may be wrong. This CDR3 is 17 amino acids long. Germline CDR1 reads SEHNR; CDR2 reads FQNEAQ (reference sequence). CDR3 region: CASSTLAGGPTYNEQYF. The DNA of the CDR3 is TGTGCCAGCAGCACTCTAGCGGGAGGGCCTACCTACAATGAGCAGTACTTC.

This rearrangement joins TRBV7-8 to TRBJ2-4, with 7 bases identical to TRBD1. The J call could be wrong; TRBJ2-7 is a better fit for the DNA end. This CDR3 has 15 residues. CDR1 and CDR2 from the germline V gene are SGHVS and FQNEAQ. The DNA of the CDR3 is TGTGCCAGCAGCTCGCACAGGGGCGCTCCTTACGAGCAGTACTTC. It specifies CASSSHRGAPYEQYF.

This clonotype has ten or more counts. The CDR3 spells CASSPPSGNNEQFF. The CDR3 nucleotides are TGTGCCAGCTCACCGCCGTCAGGGAACAATGAGCAGTTCTTC. The chain has TRBV18 and TRBJ2-1, with D perhaps TRBD1 (5 bases). The CDR3 loop spans 14 amino acids. Germline loops: CDR1 KGHSH, CDR2 LQKENI. Trimming removed 3 bases from V and 5 bases from J, with 11 bases in between.

This clonotype was counted only a few times. The chain carries TRBV27 and TRBJ2-3, with D uncertain. Germline V gene sequence: CDR1 MNHEY, CDR2 SMNVEV (reference sequence). With 2 bases removed from V and 5 bases from J, the gap between germline ends came to 11 bases. The CDR3 sequence is 14 residues long. CDR3 protein: CASSLERGLDTQYF. For the CDR3, the DNA is TGTGCCAGCAGTTTAGAGAGAGGTTTAGATACGCAGTATTTT.

In its sample, this clonotype was seen many times. The chain employs TRBV13 and TRBJ2-1; D is ambiguous. CDR3 size: 15 residues. CDR1 and CDR2 from the germline V gene are PRHDT and FYEKMQ (reference sequence). Trimming shortened V by 5 bases and J by 8 bases, and 19 bases separated the two germline ends. The CDR3: CASSPRSILGDEQFF. DNA for the CDR3: TGTGCCAGCAGCCCGAGATCTATCTTGGGCGATGAGCAGTTCTTC.

The chain joins TRBV5-1 to TRBJ2-3; a possible D gene is TRBD1 (5 bases). V was shortened by 0 bases and J by 2 bases, with 13 bases between the two germline ends. CDR3 size: 16 residues. CDR1 and CDR2 (germline): SGHRS, YFSETQ. This CDR3 is CASSLANTGNTDTQYF. CDR3 bases: TGCGCCAGCAGCTTGGCGAATACAGGAAACACAGATACGCAGTATTTT.

The V gene is TRBV6-2 or TRBV6-3, the J gene TRBJ2-1; D may be TRBD2 (6 bases). Germline loops: CDR1 MNHEY, CDR2 SVGEGT. The CDR3 is 12 amino acids. Trimming cost V 7 bases and J 4 bases, with 8 bases left between them. The CDR3, as DNA: TGTGCCAGCACCGGGACTTACAATGAGCAGTTCTTC. This encodes CASTGTYNEQFF.

The chain carries TRBV2 and TRBJ2-1, with 9 positions matching TRBD2. TRBJ2-7 matches the DNA end more closely, so the J call is doubtful. This CDR3 has 18 residues. The germline gives CDR1 SNHLY, CDR2 FYNNEI. The DNA of the CDR3 is TGTGCCAGCAGCGGAAGACCCCATAGCGGGAGCTCCTACAATGAGCAGTACTTC. This sequence encodes CASSGRPHSGSSYNEQYF.

The rearrangement joins TRBV7-3 to TRBJ2-3; 10 bases agree with TRBD2. Germline assignment: CDR1 SGHTA and CDR2 FQGTGA. CDR3 size: 15 residues. V was clipped by 5 bases and J by 6 bases; unmatched bases: 8. CDR3 sequence reads: CASSPSGSPRDTQYF. The CDR3 DNA is TGTGCCAGCAGCCCTAGCGGGAGCCCGAGGGATACGCAGTATTTT.

This clonotype was observed a handful of times. J is TRBJ2-1 and V is TRBV9; D not certain. Germline-derived CDR1 and CDR2 are SGDLS and YYNGEE. The CDR3 contains 14 residues. Trimming stripped 0 bases from V and 9 bases from J, with 13 bases between. Written as DNA, the CDR3 is TGTGCCAGCAGCGTAGCTGAATGGGGAACTGAGCAGTTCTTC. Protein product: CASSVAEWGTEQFF.

This chain connects TRBV4-3 to TRBJ2-7; no definite D call. CDR3 length: 18 residues. V was shortened by 0 bases and J by 0 bases, with 18 bases between the two germline ends. Germline loops: CDR1 LGHNA, CDR2 YSLEER. The CDR3: CASSQEVARPAYSYEQYF. In DNA, the CDR3 is TGCGCCAGCAGCCAAGAAGTGGCCAGGCCTGCTTACTCCTACGAGCAGTACTTC.

This clonotype was seen a few times. The V call is TRBV29-1, the J call TRBJ2-1, with TRBD2 as a possible D gene (5 bases). Germline CDR1 reads SQVTM; CDR2 reads ANQGSEA. The V end lost 1 base, the J end lost 9 bases, and 10 bases lay between the germline ends. The CDR3 is made up of 12 amino acids. The chain's CDR3 is CSVEAGGGEQFF. In nucleotides, the CDR3 is TGCAGCGTTGAAGCCGGAGGAGGTGAGCAGTTCTTC.

Details on this clonotype: This may stem from a read error, because a much larger clone lies one nucleotide away. The J gene is TRBJ2-1, the V gene TRBV28; D is unclear. The J call may be incorrect, as the DNA end agrees better with TRBJ2-7. The CDR3 contains 11 residues. Germline loops: CDR1 MDHEN, CDR2 SYDVKM. CDR3 bases: TGTGCCGGCACCACTTTCTACGAGCAGTACTTC. Its protein product is CAGTTFYEQYF.

This chain links TRBV4-3 with TRBJ2-6; D possibly uses TRBD1 or TRBD2 (5 bases each). CDR3 length: 17 amino acids. Germline lookup yields CDR1 LGHNA and CDR2 YSLEER. The ends were cut back, 3 bases at V and 0 bases at J, with 12 bases in the middle. The CDR3 DNA reads TGCGCCAGCAGCCAGCACGGGGCCCTCTCTGGGGCCAACGTCCTGACTTTC. This gives the protein CASSQHGALSGANVLTF.

This clonotype was found a few times. The V gene is TRBV4-3, the J gene TRBJ2-1; tentatively, D is TRBD2 (6 bases). The CDR3 has 16 residues. CDR1 is LGHNA and CDR2 is YSLEER in the germline V gene. V was trimmed by 6 bases and J by 6 bases, leaving 21 bases between them. CDR3 protein: CASSPMYPGVPNEQFF. In DNA, the CDR3 is TGCGCCAGCAGTCCAATGTATCCGGGAGTCCCCAATGAGCAGTTCTTC.

The V and J genes are TRBV20-1 and TRBJ2-2, with 8 bases that match TRBD2. CDR3 length: 14 amino acids. Unmatched junction bases numbered 7, after V lost 6 bases and J lost 4 bases. Germline CDR1 DFQATT, CDR2 SNEGSKA (reference sequence). In nucleotides, the CDR3 is TGCAGTGCGAAAGCGGGAGTTGGCACCGGGGAGCTGTTTTTT. Translated, it gives CSAKAGVGTGELFF.

The chain recombines TRBV9 with TRBJ2-1; 7 bases match TRBD2. This CDR3 is 15 amino acids long. V was pared by 0 bases and J by 2 bases, with 2 bases of the junction left unmatched. Per the germline V gene, CDR1 is SGDLS and CDR2 is YYNGEE. Here the CDR3 reads CASSVERGPYNEQFF. The DNA of the CDR3 is TGTGCCAGCAGCGTAGAGCGGGGACCCTACAATGAGCAGTTCTTC.

The CDR3 DNA is TGTGCCATCAGTGAGTCGAAAGGTACTAGCGGGGCAGATACGCAGTATTTT. Translated, it gives CAISESKGTSGADTQYF. This chain links TRBV10-3 with TRBJ2-3; TRBD2 matches at 10 bases. CDR1 and CDR2 from the germline V gene are ENHRY and SYGVKD. J was trimmed by 4 bases and V by 0 bases; bases with no gene match: 7. The CDR3 length is 17 residues.

The CDR3, as DNA: TGTGCCAGCAGCTCTCGGACAGGGGATAACTATGGCTACACCTTC. Its translation: CASSSRTGDNYGYTF. This chain uses TRBV5-6 with TRBJ1-2, with 9 bases matching TRBD1. The CDR3 spans 15 residues. Germline lookup yields CDR1 SGHDT and CDR2 YYEEEE. Losses at the gene ends were 3 bases for V and 1 base for J; bases not matched to a gene: 4.